Shown below are 10 T cell receptor beta chains from a single sample sequenced in a study of CD8 T cells in Susac syndrome. A quantity of roughly 0.5 to 1 ug RNA underwent reverse transcription using random hexamers. TCRdb re-derived calls from the immunoSEQ multiplex PCR reads in MiXCR, one entry per CDR3 protein. The sample includes about 140,000 distinct CDR3 sequences, over 90% seen only once; the top ten take roughly 0.14%. Specimen: CD4+ T cells from PBMCs. The receptors were gathered from a human donor with Susac syndrome.

The J gene is TRBJ2-5, the V gene TRBV5-1, with 8 bases fitting TRBD1. The J segment lost 3 bases and the V segment lost 5 bases, leaving 3 bases of the junction unmatched. The germline CDR1 and CDR2 sequences are SGHRS and YFSETQ. The CDR3 is 13 residues long. In DNA form, the CDR3 reads TGCGCCAGCAGTTTGACAGGGGAAGAGACCCAGTACTTC. It translates to CASSLTGEETQYF.

This clonotype was detected once. The rearrangement joins TRBV6-2 or TRBV6-3 to TRBJ2-7, with D maybe TRBD1 (6 bases). The CDR3 is 15 amino acids. The germline V gene encodes CDR1 MNHEY and CDR2 SVGEGT. V gave up 4 bases and J gave up 0 bases, with 13 bases separating them. The chain's CDR3 is CASSSAGAISYEQYF. The CDR3 DNA sequence: TGTGCCAGCAGTTCGGCAGGGGCCATCTCCTACGAGCAGTACTTC.

V gene TRBV6-5 combines with J gene TRBJ2-7; D remains unclear. Germline V gene lookup returns CDR1 MNHEY and CDR2 SVGAGI. V lost 6 bases, J lost 9 bases, and 21 bases lay in between. The CDR3 loop spans 14 amino acids. The CDR3 spells CASSPSGGMNAQYF. DNA of the CDR3: TGTGCCAGCAGCCCCTCGGGCGGTATGAACGCGCAGTACTTC.

The chain joins TRBV6-2 or TRBV6-3 to TRBJ2-2, with TRBD2 matching over 7 bases. This CDR3 spans 14 amino acids. Losses at the gene ends were 4 bases for V and 4 bases for J; bases not matched to a gene: 3. The germline V gene encodes CDR1 MNHEY and CDR2 SVGEGT. The CDR3 here is CASSSGLTTGELFF. The CDR3 nucleotides are TGTGCCAGCAGTTCGGGACTAACCACCGGGGAGCTGTTTTTT.

The J gene is TRBJ2-3, the V gene TRBV20-1, with TRBD2 identical over 9 bases. The CDR3 is made up of 18 amino acids. Germline CDR1 DFQATT, CDR2 SNEGSKA (reference sequence). V trimming: 6 bases; J trimming: 1 base; junction bases outside the gene matches: 17. The CDR3 nucleotides are TGCAGTGCCGTACCGGGCGGGGGGGCCGACCAGGGCACAGATACGCAGTATTTT. It encodes CSAVPGGGADQGTDTQYF.

The rearrangement joins TRBV14 to TRBJ2-1; 8 bases agree with TRBD1. J was trimmed by 1 base and V by 2 bases; bases with no gene match: 7. CDR3 length: 17 amino acids. Germline V gene sequence: CDR1 SGHDN, CDR2 FVKESK. The CDR3 nucleotides are TGTGCCAGCAGCCAATTCAAACGGGACAGGTCCTACAATGAGCAGTTCTTC. Protein product: CASSQFKRDRSYNEQFF.

This sequence joins TRBV4-1 and TRBJ2-7, with TRBD1 identical over 7 bases. CDR1 and CDR2 from the germline V gene are MGHRA and YSYEKL. V lost 3 bases and J lost 5; bases outside the gene matches: 10. This CDR3 is 15 amino acids long. Written as DNA, the CDR3 is TGCGCCAGCAGCCATGAACAGACGACAGGGCACGAGCAGTACTTC. Amino acid sequence: CASSHEQTTGHEQYF.

This clonotype occurred a few times. This sequence joins TRBV2 and TRBJ2-7; D could derive from TRBD1 or TRBD2 (5 bases each). This CDR3 is 15 amino acids long. The ends were cut back, 2 bases at V and 2 bases at J, with 13 bases in the middle. Germline CDR1 reads SNHLY; CDR2 reads FYNNEI. In nucleotides, the CDR3 is TGTGCCAGCAGTGAACGCAGGGTGGGAGCCTACGAGCAGTACTTC. Encoded protein: CASSERRVGAYEQYF.

The V and J genes are TRBV29-1 and TRBJ2-6, with D possibly being TRBD1 (6 bases). Germline V gene sequence: CDR1 SQVTM, CDR2 ANQGSEA. Trimming took off 6 bases at V and 4 bases at J, with 13 bases between the two ends. This CDR3 contains 14 residues. The DNA of the CDR3 is TGCAGCGTGAAAACAGGGTCCGGGGCCAACGTCCTGACTTTC. Its translation is CSVKTGSGANVLTF.

V usage is TRBV12-3 or TRBV12-4 and J usage is TRBJ1-5; TRBD1 agrees at 8 bases. The J segment lost 9 bases and the V segment lost 3 bases, leaving 7 bases of the junction unmatched. The CDR3 extends over 14 amino acids. The CDR3: CASSFGQGERPQHF. CDR3 bases: TGTGCCAGCAGTTTTGGACAGGGAGAGCGGCCCCAGCATTTT.